These T cell receptor beta chains were read from a single sample in a study of T cell repertoires in breast cancer. TCRdb independently ran MiXCR on the emulsion pairing reads; one entry per CDR3 protein. In the table there are about 4,000 distinct CDR3 sequences, over 35% of which are singletons. Input material: CD8+ T cells. All receptors come from a pool of human donors with breast cancer or a healthy control (not recorded which). CDR3s include the opening cysteine and the closing phenylalanine or tryptophan. A D gene is named only where the DNA matches it firmly. Clone size is given for some rows only: seen once, a few or many times, or a class if the clone is expanded.

>TRBD2|TRBV12-5|TRBJ2-5|14|few
TGTGCTAGTGGTTCGGGGGGGGTACAAGAGACCCAGTACTTC
CASGSGGVQETQYF
>NA|TRBV20-1|TRBJ2-7|12|large
TGCAGTGCTAGAGGGCCTTCCTACGAGCAGTACTTC
CSARGPSYEQYF
>TRBD1|TRBV28|TRBJ2-1|15|few
TGTGCCAGCAGTTACCGGGACAGGGGTGGGAATGAGCAGTTCTTC
CASSYRDRGGNEQFF
>TRBD2|TRBV13|TRBJ2-1|17|NA
TGTGCCAGCAGCGGCTGGACTAGCGGGATTTCCTACAATGAGCAGTTCTTC
CASSGWTSGISYNEQFF
>TRBD1|TRBV9|TRBJ2-4|14|NA
TGTGCCAGCAGCGCCTCCCGGACAGGGACCATTCAGTACTTC
CASSASRTGTIQYF
>NA|TRBV25-1|TRBJ2-3|15|few
TGTGCCAGCAGTGAATATTGGCCCTTGGGAGATACGCAGTATTTT
CASSEYWPLGDTQYF
>TRBD1|TRBV11-2|TRBJ1-1|14|few
TGTGCCAGCAGCTTGACAGGGGTGTACACTGAAGCTTTCTTT
CASSLTGVYTEAFF
>TRBD1|TRBV7-2|TRBJ2-7|14|medium-sized
TGTGCCAGCAGCTTGAGACAGGGTACCTACGAGCAGTACTTC
CASSLRQGTYEQYF
>TRBD1|TRBV5-1|TRBJ2-7|15|NA
TGCGCCAGCAGCTTGGAAGGTTTGGACAGGGGGCGCCCCCTGTTC
CASSLEGLDRGRPLF
>NA|TRBV25-1|TRBJ2-5|12|many
TGTGCCAGCCGCGCCGGGTGGGAGACCCAGTACTTC
CASRAGWETQYF
>NA|TRBV5-5|TRBJ1-2|15|few
TGTGCCAGCAGCTTGGGACCGGGAGAAGCCTATGGCTACACCTTC
CASSLGPGEAYGYTF